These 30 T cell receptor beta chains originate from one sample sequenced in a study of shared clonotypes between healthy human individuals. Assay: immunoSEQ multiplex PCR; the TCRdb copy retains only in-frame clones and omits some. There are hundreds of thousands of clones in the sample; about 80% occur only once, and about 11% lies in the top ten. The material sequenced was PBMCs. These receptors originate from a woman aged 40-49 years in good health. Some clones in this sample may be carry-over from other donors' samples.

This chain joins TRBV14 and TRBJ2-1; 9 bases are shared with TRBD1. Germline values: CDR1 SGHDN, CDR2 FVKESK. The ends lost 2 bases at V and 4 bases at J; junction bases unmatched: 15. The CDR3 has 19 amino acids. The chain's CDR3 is CASSQFRGTGTGLYNEQFF. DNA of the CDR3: TGTGCCAGCAGCCAATTCCGGGGCACCGGGACAGGGCTGTACAATGAGCAGTTCTTC.

The chain's CDR3 is CASSSGPLVYRVNYGYTF. DNA of the CDR3: TGTGCCAGCAGCTCCGGACCACTCGTGTACAGGGTTAACTATGGCTACACCTTC. The V call is TRBV7-9, the J call TRBJ1-2, with D perhaps matching TRBD1 (6 bases). The CDR3 covers 18 residues. CDR1 SEHNR and CDR2 FQNEAQ come from the germline V gene (reference sequence). Trimming stripped 4 bases from V and 1 base from J, with 22 bases between.

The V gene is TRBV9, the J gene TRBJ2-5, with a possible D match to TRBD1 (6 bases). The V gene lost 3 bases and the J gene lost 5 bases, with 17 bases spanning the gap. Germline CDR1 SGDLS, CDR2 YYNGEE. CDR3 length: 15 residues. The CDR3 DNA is TGTGCCAGCAGCGATACCGGGACACCAGTGGAGACCCAGTACTTC. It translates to CASSDTGTPVETQYF.

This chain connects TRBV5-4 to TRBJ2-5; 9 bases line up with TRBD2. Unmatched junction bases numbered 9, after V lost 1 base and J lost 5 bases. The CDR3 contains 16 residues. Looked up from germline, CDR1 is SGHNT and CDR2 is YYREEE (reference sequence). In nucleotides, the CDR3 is TGTGCCAGCAGCTTGATGATGGGACTAGCATCGGAGACCCAGTACTTC. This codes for CASSLMMGLASETQYF. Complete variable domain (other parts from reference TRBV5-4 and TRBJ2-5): ETGVTQSPTHLIKTRGQQVTLRCSSQSGHNTVSWYQQALGQGPQFIFQYYREEENGRGNFPPRFSGLQFPNYSSELNVNALELDDSALYLCASSLMMGLASETQYFGPGTRLLVL.

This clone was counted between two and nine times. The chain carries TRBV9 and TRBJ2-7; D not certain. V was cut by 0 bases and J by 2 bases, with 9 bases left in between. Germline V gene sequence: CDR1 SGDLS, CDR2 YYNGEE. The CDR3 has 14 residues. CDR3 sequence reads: CASSVGADPYEQYF. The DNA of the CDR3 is TGTGCCAGCAGCGTAGGGGCGGATCCCTACGAGCAGTACTTC.

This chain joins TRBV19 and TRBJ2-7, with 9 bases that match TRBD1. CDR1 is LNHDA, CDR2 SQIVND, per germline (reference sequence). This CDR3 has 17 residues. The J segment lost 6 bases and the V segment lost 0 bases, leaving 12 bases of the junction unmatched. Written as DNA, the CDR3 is TGTGCCAGTAGTATAGATGGCCGATGGGACAGGGAGGTCGAGCAGTACTTC. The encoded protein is CASSIDGRWDREVEQYF.

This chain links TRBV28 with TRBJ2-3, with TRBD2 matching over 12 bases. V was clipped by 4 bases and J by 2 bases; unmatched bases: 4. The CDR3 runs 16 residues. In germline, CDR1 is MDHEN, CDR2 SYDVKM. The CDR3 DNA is TGTGCCAGCAGTTCTGGGACTAGCGGGTTCACAGATACGCAGTATTTT. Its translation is CASSSGTSGFTDTQYF. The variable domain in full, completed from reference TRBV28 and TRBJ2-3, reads DVKVTQSSRYLVKRTGEKVFLECVQDMDHENMFWYRQDPGLGLRLIYFSYDVKMKEKGDIPEGYSVSREKKERFSLILESASTNQTSMYLCASSSGTSGFTDTQYFGPGTRLTVL.

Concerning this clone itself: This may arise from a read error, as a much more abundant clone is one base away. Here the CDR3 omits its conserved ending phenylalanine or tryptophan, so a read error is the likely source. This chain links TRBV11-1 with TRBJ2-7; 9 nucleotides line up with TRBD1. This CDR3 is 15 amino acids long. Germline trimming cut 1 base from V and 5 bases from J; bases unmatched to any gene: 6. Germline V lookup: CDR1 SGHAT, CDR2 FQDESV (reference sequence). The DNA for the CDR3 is TGTGCCAGCAGCTTAGGTCTCGGGACAGGGAACGAGCAGTACTTA. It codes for CASSLGLGTGNEQYL.

CDR3 coding DNA: TGTGCCAGCAGTTCCCTGGCAGACCCTCCCTACAATGAGCAGTTCTTC. Translating gives CASSSLADPPYNEQFF. The rearrangement links TRBV27 to TRBJ2-1; no firm D call. Germline loops: CDR1 MNHEY, CDR2 SMNVEV (reference sequence). The CDR3 sequence is 16 residues long. V dropped 4 bases and J dropped 2 bases, with 15 bases sitting between them.

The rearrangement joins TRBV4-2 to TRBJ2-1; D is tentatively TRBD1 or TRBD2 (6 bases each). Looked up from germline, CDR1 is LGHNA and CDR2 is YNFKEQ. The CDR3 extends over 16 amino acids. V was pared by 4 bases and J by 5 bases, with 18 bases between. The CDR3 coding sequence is TGTGCCAGCAGCCTAGGACCCGGGGGACATGACAATGAGCAGTTCTTC. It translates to CASSLGPGGHDNEQFF.

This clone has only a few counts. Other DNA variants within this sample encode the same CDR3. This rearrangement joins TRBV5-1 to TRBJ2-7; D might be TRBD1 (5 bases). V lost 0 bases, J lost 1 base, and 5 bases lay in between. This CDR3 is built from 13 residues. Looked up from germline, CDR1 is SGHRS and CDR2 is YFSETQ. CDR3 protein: CASSLAGSYEQYF. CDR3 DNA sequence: TGCGCCAGCAGCTTGGCAGGGTCCTACGAGCAGTACTTC.

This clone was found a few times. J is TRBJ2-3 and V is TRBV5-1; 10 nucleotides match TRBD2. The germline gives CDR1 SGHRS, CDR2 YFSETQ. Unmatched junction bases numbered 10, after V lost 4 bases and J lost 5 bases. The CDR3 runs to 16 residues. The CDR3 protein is CASSLGSSGSGDTQYF. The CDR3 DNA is TGCGCCAGCAGCCTGGGTTCTAGCGGGAGTGGAGATACGCAGTATTTT.

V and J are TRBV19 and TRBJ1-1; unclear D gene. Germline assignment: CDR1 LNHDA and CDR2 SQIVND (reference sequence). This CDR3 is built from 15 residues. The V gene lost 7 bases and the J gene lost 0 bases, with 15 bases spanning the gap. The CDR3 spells CASNEGGWMNTEAFF. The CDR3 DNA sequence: TGTGCCAGTAATGAGGGAGGCTGGATGAACACTGAAGCTTTCTTT. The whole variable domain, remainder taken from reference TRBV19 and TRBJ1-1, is DGGITQSPKYLFRKEGQNVTLSCEQNLNHDAMYWYRQDPGQGLRLIYYSQIVNDFQKGDIAEGYSVSREKKESFPLTVTSAQKNPTAFYLCASNEGGWMNTEAFFGQGTRLTVV.

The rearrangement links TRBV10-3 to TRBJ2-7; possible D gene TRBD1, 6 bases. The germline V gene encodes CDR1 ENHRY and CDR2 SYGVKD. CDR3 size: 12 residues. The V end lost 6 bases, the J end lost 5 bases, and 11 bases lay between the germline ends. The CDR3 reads CAISHGTHEQYF. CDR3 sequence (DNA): TGTGCCATCAGCCACGGGACACACGAGCAGTACTTC.

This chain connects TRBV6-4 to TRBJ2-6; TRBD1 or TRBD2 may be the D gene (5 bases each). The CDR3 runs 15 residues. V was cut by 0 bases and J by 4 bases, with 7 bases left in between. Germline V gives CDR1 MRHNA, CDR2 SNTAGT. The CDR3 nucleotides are TGTGCCAGCAGTGACTCGGGGACCGGGGCCAACGTCCTGACTTTC. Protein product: CASSDSGTGANVLTF.

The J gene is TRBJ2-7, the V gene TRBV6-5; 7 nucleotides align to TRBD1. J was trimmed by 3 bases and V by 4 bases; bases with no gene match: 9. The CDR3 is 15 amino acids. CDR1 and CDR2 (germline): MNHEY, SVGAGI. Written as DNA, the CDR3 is TGTGCCAGCAGTTCTCCGGGACAGTCGAACTACGAGCAGTACTTC. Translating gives CASSSPGQSNYEQYF.

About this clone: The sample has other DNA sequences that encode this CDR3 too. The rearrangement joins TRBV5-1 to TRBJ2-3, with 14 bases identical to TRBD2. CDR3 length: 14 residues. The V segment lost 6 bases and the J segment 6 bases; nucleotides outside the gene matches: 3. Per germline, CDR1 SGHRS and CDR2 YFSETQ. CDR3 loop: CASTGLAGEDTQYF. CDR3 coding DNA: TGCGCCAGCACGGGACTAGCGGGAGAGGATACGCAGTATTTT.

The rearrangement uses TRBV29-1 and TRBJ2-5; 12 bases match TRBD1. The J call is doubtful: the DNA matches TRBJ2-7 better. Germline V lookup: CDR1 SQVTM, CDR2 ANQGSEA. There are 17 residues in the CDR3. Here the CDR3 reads CSVEEGAPGQGAYEQYF. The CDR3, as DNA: TGCAGCGTTGAGGAGGGGGCCCCGGGACAGGGGGCGTACGAGCAGTACTTC.

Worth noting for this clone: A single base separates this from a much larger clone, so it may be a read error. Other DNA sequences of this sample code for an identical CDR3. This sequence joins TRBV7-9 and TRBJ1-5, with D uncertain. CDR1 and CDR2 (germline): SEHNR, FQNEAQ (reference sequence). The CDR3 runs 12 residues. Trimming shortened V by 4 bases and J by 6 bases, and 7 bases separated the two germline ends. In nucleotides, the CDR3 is TGTGCCAGCAGCTCCAGAGGTCAGCCCCAGCATTTT. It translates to CASSSRGQPQHF.

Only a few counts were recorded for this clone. The CDR3 here is CASRLNSNQPQHF. The CDR3 nucleotides read TGTGCCAGCAGATTGAATAGCAATCAGCCCCAGCATTTT. This sequence joins TRBV6-1 and TRBJ1-5, with D uncertain. The V gene lost 6 bases and the J gene lost 0 bases, with 6 bases spanning the gap. The CDR3 sequence is 13 residues long. CDR1 is MNHNS, CDR2 SASEGT, per germline.

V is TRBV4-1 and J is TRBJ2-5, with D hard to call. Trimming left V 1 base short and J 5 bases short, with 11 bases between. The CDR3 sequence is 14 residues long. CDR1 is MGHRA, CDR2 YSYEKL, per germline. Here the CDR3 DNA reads TGCGCCAGCAGCCAAGTTAGTTTCGCGGAGACCCAGTACTTC. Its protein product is CASSQVSFAETQYF.

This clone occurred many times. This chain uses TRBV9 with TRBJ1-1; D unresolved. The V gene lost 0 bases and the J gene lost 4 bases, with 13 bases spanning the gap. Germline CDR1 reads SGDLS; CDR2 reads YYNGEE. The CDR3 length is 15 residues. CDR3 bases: TGTGCCAGCAGCGTAGATCCTACAGAGAGCACTGAAGCTTTCTTT. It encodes CASSVDPTESTEAFF.

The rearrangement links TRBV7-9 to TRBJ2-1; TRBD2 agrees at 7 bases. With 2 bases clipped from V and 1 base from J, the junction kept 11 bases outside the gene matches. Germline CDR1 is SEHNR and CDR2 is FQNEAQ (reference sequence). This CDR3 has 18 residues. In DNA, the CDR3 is TGTGCCAGCAGCTTATTGTCCCTCTACGGGAGGTCCTACAATGAGCAGTTCTTC. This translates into CASSLLSLYGRSYNEQFF.

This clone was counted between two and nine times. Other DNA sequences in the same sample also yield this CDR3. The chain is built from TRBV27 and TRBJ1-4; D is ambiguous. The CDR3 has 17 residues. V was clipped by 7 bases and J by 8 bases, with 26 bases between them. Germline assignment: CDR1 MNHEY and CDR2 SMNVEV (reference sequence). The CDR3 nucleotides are TGTGCCAGCACCCGGACTCATTCGGTCCTCGGCCGGGAAAAACTGTTTTTT. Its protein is CASTRTHSVLGREKLFF.

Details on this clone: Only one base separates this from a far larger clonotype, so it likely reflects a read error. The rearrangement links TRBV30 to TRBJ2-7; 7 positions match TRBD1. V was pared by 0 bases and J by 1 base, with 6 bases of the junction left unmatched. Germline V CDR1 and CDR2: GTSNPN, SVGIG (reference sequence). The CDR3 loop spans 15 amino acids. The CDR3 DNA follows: TGTGCCTGGAGTGTACAGGGGCTAGATTCCTACGAGCAGTACTTC. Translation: CAWSVQGLDSYEQYF.

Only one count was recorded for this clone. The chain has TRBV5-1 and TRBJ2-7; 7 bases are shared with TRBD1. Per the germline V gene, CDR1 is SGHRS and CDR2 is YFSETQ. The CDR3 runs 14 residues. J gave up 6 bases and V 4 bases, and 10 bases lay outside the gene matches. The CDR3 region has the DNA TGCGCCAGCAGCGTGACAGGGAGAGGAGTCGAGCAGTACTTC. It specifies CASSVTGRGVEQYF. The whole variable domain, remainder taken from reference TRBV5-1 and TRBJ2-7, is KAGVTQTPRYLIKTRGQQVTLSCSPISGHRSVSWYQQTPGQGLQFLFEYFSETQRNKGNFPGRFSGRQFSNSRSEMNVSTLELGDSALYLCASSVTGRGVEQYFGPGTRLTVT.

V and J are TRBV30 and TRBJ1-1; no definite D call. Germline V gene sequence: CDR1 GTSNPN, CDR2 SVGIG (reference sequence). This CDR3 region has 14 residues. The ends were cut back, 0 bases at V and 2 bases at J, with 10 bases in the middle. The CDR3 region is CAWSVPRINTEAFF. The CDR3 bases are TGTGCCTGGAGTGTACCCAGAATAAACACTGAAGCTTTCTTT.

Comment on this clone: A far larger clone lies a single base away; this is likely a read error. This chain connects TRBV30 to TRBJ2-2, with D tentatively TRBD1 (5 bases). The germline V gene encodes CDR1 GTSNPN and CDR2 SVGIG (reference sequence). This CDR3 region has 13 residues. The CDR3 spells CTWSIREVGELFF. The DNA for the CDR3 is TGTACCTGGAGTATCAGGGAAGTGGGGGAGCTGTTTTTT. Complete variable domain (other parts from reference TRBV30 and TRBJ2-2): SQTIHQWPATLVQPVGSPLSLECTVEGTSNPNLYWYRQAAGRGLQLLFYSVGIGQISSEVPQNLSASRPQDRQFILSSKKLLLSDSGFYLCTWSIREVGELFFGEGSRLTVL.

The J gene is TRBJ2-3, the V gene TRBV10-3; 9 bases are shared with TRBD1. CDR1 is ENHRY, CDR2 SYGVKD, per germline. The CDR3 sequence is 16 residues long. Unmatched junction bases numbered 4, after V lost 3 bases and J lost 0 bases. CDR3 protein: CAISDSGQGSTDTQYF. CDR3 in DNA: TGTGCCATCAGTGATTCTGGACAGGGGAGCACAGATACGCAGTATTTT.

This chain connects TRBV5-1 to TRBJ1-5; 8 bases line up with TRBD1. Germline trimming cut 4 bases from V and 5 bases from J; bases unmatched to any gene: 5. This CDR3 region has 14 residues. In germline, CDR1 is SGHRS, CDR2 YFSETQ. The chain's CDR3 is CASSVGQGDQPQHF. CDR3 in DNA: TGCGCCAGCAGCGTCGGACAGGGAGATCAGCCCCAGCATTTT.